The 20 T cell receptor beta chains reported below all come from one sample, sequenced in a study of T cells after yellow fever vaccination. One entry per CDR3 protein results from TCRdb running MiXCR on the 5' RACE reads. The table lists around 320,000 distinct CDR3 sequences, under 9% of them singletons, with 3% to 3.5% in the top ten. Source: CD4+ T cells sorted from PBMCs, taken 5 days after the yellow fever booster vaccination. Receptors originate from a young man who received the YFV17D yellow fever vaccine.

This clonotype was seen only a few times. The CDR3 coding sequence is TGTGCCTGGAGCCCCGGGGGCGGGTTCTCCTACGAGCAGTACTTC. This translates into CAWSPGGGFSYEQYF. This chain links TRBV30 with TRBJ2-7, with D perhaps given as TRBD1 or TRBD2 (6 bases each). Germline V lookup: CDR1 GTSNPN, CDR2 SVGIG (reference sequence). Trimming pared 3 bases from V and 0 bases from J, leaving 15 bases between. The CDR3 runs 15 residues.

This clonotype was found a few times. The CDR3 nucleotides read TGCGCCAGCAGCCTGACCCCGGGAACTCAGTCCACAGATACGCAGTATTTT. Translated, it gives CASSLTPGTQSTDTQYF. The genes are TRBV5-1 and TRBJ2-3, with D possibly matching TRBD2 (5 bases). This CDR3 is 17 amino acids long. Trimming cost V 4 bases and J 2 bases, with 20 bases left between them. Per the germline V gene, CDR1 is SGHRS and CDR2 is YFSETQ. The full variable domain, with the rest looked up from reference TRBV5-1 and TRBJ2-3, is KAGVTQTPRYLIKTRGQQVTLSCSPISGHRSVSWYQQTPGQGLQFLFEYFSETQRNKGNFPGRFSGRQFSNSRSEMNVSTLELGDSALYLCASSLTPGTQSTDTQYFGPGTRLTVL.

The rearrangement links TRBV18 to TRBJ2-7, with 7 bases aligning to TRBD1. The CDR3 loop spans 14 amino acids. The V segment lost 1 base and the J segment 4 bases; nucleotides outside the gene matches: 4. Germline CDR1 KGHSH, CDR2 LQKENI. Here the CDR3 reads CASSPLPTGYEQYV. DNA of the CDR3: TGTGCCAGCTCACCACTCCCGACAGGGTACGAGCAGTACGTC.

CDR3 region: CATSPAEETQYF. The DNA of the CDR3 is TGTGCCACCTCCCCTGCCGAAGAGACCCAGTACTTC. The chain employs TRBV10-3 and TRBJ2-5; D is unclear. Trimming shortened V by 10 bases and J by 3 bases, and 12 bases separated the two germline ends. This CDR3 contains 12 residues. Germline CDR1 is ENHRY and CDR2 is SYGVKD.

The V call is TRBV7-2, the J call TRBJ1-5, with D possibly being TRBD1 (6 bases). CDR1 and CDR2 (germline): SGHTA, FQGNSA. CDR3 length: 15 amino acids. V was trimmed by 1 base and J by 10 bases, leaving 17 bases between them. This CDR3 reads CASSLVGGQTVPQHF. CDR3 nucleotides: TGTGCCAGCAGCTTAGTAGGGGGACAAACGGTACCCCAGCATTTT. The variable domain in full, completed from reference TRBV7-2 and TRBJ1-5, reads GAGVSQSPSNKVTEKGKDVELRCDPISGHTALYWYRQSLGQGLEFLIYFQGNSAPDKSGLPSDRFSAERTGGSVSTLTIQRTQQEDSAVYLCASSLVGGQTVPQHFGDGTRLSIL.

This clonotype was recorded many times. This chain links TRBV5-1 with TRBJ1-4; D unresolved. The germline V gene has CDR1 SGHRS and CDR2 YFSETQ. This CDR3 is built from 13 residues. V was trimmed by 0 bases and J by 6 bases, leaving 6 bases between them. The CDR3 loop is CASSLGRDEKLFF. In nucleotides, the CDR3 is TGCGCCAGCAGCTTGGGAAGGGATGAAAAACTGTTTTTT.

In its sample, this clonotype was seen a few times. The chain links TRBV5-1 to TRBJ2-1; TRBD1 agrees at 7 bases. V was pared by 4 bases and J by 10 bases, with 8 bases of the junction left unmatched. This CDR3 has 13 amino acids. Germline values: CDR1 SGHRS, CDR2 YFSETQ. The CDR3 sequence is CASSVQGRGEQFF. The CDR3, as DNA: TGCGCCAGCAGCGTACAGGGGCGCGGGGAGCAGTTCTTC.

The chain joins TRBV4-2 to TRBJ1-5; no clear D gene. This CDR3 region has 15 residues. V lost 5 bases and J 4 bases, leaving 15 bases between the germline ends. From germline, CDR1 is LGHNA and CDR2 YNFKEQ. The CDR3 region is CASSWEAGSNQPQHF. The CDR3 DNA follows: TGTGCCAGCAGCTGGGAGGCGGGGAGTAATCAGCCCCAGCATTTT.

This sequence joins TRBV2 and TRBJ2-3; 7 nucleotides line up with TRBD1. The CDR3 spans 14 residues. Germline CDR1 reads SNHLY; CDR2 reads FYNNEI. V gave up 7 bases and J gave up 2 bases; unmatched junction bases: 6. In nucleotides, the CDR3 is TGTGCCAGCAATTCAGGGGGATCCACAGATACGCAGTATTTT. Protein sequence: CASNSGGSTDTQYF.

This clonotype was counted many times. The chain couples TRBV2 to TRBJ2-1; 7 bases match TRBD1. Losses at the gene ends were 5 bases for V and 4 bases for J; bases not matched to a gene: 5. Germline assignment: CDR1 SNHLY and CDR2 FYNNEI. The CDR3 sequence is 14 residues long. The CDR3 DNA reads as TGTGCCAGCAGTTTGGCAGGGGGATACAATGAGCAGTTCTTC. Its translation: CASSLAGGYNEQFF.

This clonotype was observed many times. The rearrangement links TRBV24-1 to TRBJ2-3, with TRBD1 identical over 8 bases. Germline-derived CDR1 and CDR2 are KGHDR and SFDVKD. This CDR3 region has 15 residues. V lost 2 bases to trimming and J lost 5 bases; unmatched junction nucleotides: 5. The CDR3 DNA follows: TGTGCCACCAGTGATTCCCAGGGGGCCAGAGATACGCAGTATTTT. Translation gives CATSDSQGARDTQYF.

CDR3 in amino acids: CSAATGGLQETQYF. In DNA, the CDR3 is TGCAGTGCGGCGACAGGGGGCCTTCAAGAGACCCAGTACTTC. The chain carries TRBV20-1 and TRBJ2-5, with TRBD1 identical over 10 bases. Germline lookup yields CDR1 DFQATT and CDR2 SNEGSKA (reference sequence). V gave up 6 bases and J gave up 2 bases; unmatched junction bases: 6. The CDR3 totals 14 residues.

This clonotype was recorded a few times. The rearrangement joins TRBV30 to TRBJ1-6; TRBD1 might be the D (5 bases). CDR3 length: 13 residues. CDR1 is GTSNPN and CDR2 is SVGIG in the germline V gene (reference sequence). V was shortened by 4 bases and J by 10 bases, with 14 bases between the two germline ends. CDR3 loop: CAWNWVGASPLHF. Here the CDR3 DNA reads TGTGCCTGGAATTGGGTCGGGGCGTCACCCCTCCACTTT.

This clonotype was seen ten or more times. This chain joins TRBV6-2 or TRBV6-3 and TRBJ2-7; TRBD1 is a possible D gene (5 bases). The CDR3 spans 15 residues. V gave up 0 bases and J gave up 1 base, with 10 bases separating them. Germline V gene sequence: CDR1 MNHEY, CDR2 SVGEGT. In DNA form, the CDR3 reads TGTGCCAGCAGTTACTCGTACACAGGATCCTACGAGCAGTACTTC. This sequence encodes CASSYSYTGSYEQYF.

V usage is TRBV4-3 and J usage is TRBJ2-2; D not certain. The germline V gene encodes CDR1 LGHNA and CDR2 YSLEER. The V and J ends lost 6 bases and 0 bases respectively, with 11 bases between them. The CDR3 contains 15 residues. In DNA, the CDR3 is TGCGCCAGCAGAGTCTCCCTATCGAACACCGGGGAGCTGTTTTTT. Residues: CASRVSLSNTGELFF.

There are a few counts of this clonotype. This chain joins TRBV10-3 and TRBJ1-2; D unclear. Trimming removed 5 bases from V and 4 bases from J, with 14 bases in between. The CDR3 length is 14 residues. Looked up from germline, CDR1 is ENHRY and CDR2 is SYGVKD. The CDR3 region has the DNA TGTGCCATCAGTTCCTCGGCCGAGGGCTATGGCTACACCTTC. This gives the protein CAISSSAEGYGYTF.

This clonotype was seen a few times. The J gene is TRBJ1-6, the V gene TRBV19; D is uncertain. Trimming shortened V by 3 bases and J by 5 bases, and 11 bases separated the two germline ends. This CDR3 comprises 15 residues. Looked up from germline, CDR1 is LNHDA and CDR2 is SQIVND (reference sequence). The DNA for the CDR3 is TGTGCCAGTAGTATTATCCAAGGAAATAATTCACCCCTCCACTTT. Encoded protein: CASSIIQGNNSPLHF.

This clonotype has a handful of counts. The J gene is TRBJ1-6, the V gene TRBV4-1, with 8 bases identical to TRBD1. The CDR3 totals 17 residues. Trimming at V came to 2 bases and at J to 6 bases, leaving 9 bases not matched to a gene. The germline gives CDR1 MGHRA, CDR2 YSYEKL. The CDR3 here is CASSQPNRGKGNSPLHF. The CDR3, as DNA: TGCGCCAGCAGCCAACCCAACAGGGGGAAGGGTAATTCACCCCTCCACTTT.

The V gene is TRBV6-6, the J gene TRBJ1-5; D unresolved. Germline values: CDR1 MNHNY, CDR2 SVGAGI (reference sequence). CDR3 length: 16 amino acids. V lost 3 bases to trimming and J lost 2 bases, with 14 bases between them. CDR3 DNA sequence: TGTGCCAGCAGTTATCCGGGAAATGCAGGCAATCAGCCCCAGCATTTT. It specifies CASSYPGNAGNQPQHF.

This clonotype was counted ten times or more. The chain combines TRBV5-1 with TRBJ2-3, with TRBD2 as a possible D gene (5 bases). V gave up 7 bases and J gave up 4 bases, with 13 bases separating them. Germline loops: CDR1 SGHRS, CDR2 YFSETQ. The CDR3 covers 13 residues. CDR3 nucleotide sequence: TGCGCCAGCGGGGAGATCAAGGCAGATACGCAGTATTTT. This gives the protein CASGEIKADTQYF.